The sequence of this T cell receptor beta chain was determined in a study of human T cells and chemical hapten exposure. The CDR3 covers 13 residues. Trimming cost V 3 bases and J 4 bases, with 9 bases left between them. In germline, CDR1 is SGHVS, CDR2 FNYEAQ. TCRdb processed the RACE reads anew with MiXCR; each CDR3 protein has one entry. The sample includes 65,000 to 80,000 distinct CDR3 sequences, 10% to 13% of them seen just once. As for time point: patch test 1, 2 weeks after DPC sensitization. Treatment given: therapeutic diphenylcyclopropenone sensitization with weekly scalp DPC. The sample here was whole blood, taken in connection with sensitization to the hapten diphenylcyclopropenone (DPC). The chain links TRBV7-6 to TRBJ1-1, with D perhaps matching TRBD1 (5 bases). The clonotype was recovered from a woman aged 50 to 65 with alopecia areata. Some clones in this sample may be carry-over from other donors' samples. CDR3 DNA: TGTGCCAGCAGCTTCGGACAAGGCACTGAAGCTTTCTTT. Its protein is CASSFGQGTEAFF. Full variable domain (rest looked up from reference TRBV7-6 and TRBJ1-1): GAGVSQSPRYKVTKRGQDVALRCDPISGHVSLYWYRQALGQGPEFLTYFNYEAQQDKSGLPNDRFSAERPEGSISTLTIQRTEQRDSAMYRCASSFGQGTEAFFGQGTRLTVV.